Presented here are 29 T cell receptor beta chains from one specimen sequenced in a study of cytomegalovirus exposure and HLA in healthy donors. The primer mix had 60 Vbeta and 13 Jbeta primers. The protocol was immunoSEQ multiplex PCR, while the TCRdb copy is restricted to in-frame clones and leaves out a portion. The sample carries 100,000 to 150,000 clones, more than 75% recorded once. The sequenced sample consisted of PBMCs. The receptors derive from a man aged 30 to 39 in good health and CMV-seropositive.

The genes are TRBV9 and TRBJ2-7; 8 bases match TRBD1. The CDR3 totals 16 residues. The V gene's germline CDR1 is SGDLS and CDR2 YYNGEE. V gave up 0 bases and J gave up 6 bases; unmatched junction bases: 11. CDR3 protein: CASSVDGSGGIFEQYF. The CDR3 nucleotides read TGTGCCAGCAGCGTAGATGGGTCAGGGGGCATATTCGAGCAGTACTTC.

Worth noting for this clone: The same CDR3 also results from other DNA sequences found in this sample. The chain carries TRBV7-9 and TRBJ2-7; 7 nucleotides match TRBD2. V trimming: 0 bases; J trimming: 4 bases; junction bases outside the gene matches: 0. CDR3 length: 13 amino acids. The germline V gene has CDR1 SEHNR and CDR2 FQNEAQ (reference sequence). The CDR3 loop reads CASSLAGGYEQYF. The CDR3 coding sequence is TGTGCCAGCAGCTTAGCGGGAGGGTACGAGCAGTACTTC.

The rearrangement joins TRBV19 to TRBJ1-5, with a possible D match to TRBD1 (6 bases). The CDR3 consists of 17 residues. CDR1 and CDR2 from the germline V gene are LNHDA and SQIVND (reference sequence). The ends were cut back, 2 bases at V and 4 bases at J, with 18 bases in the middle. The CDR3 coding sequence is TGTGCCAGTAGTATAAGGGTAACAGGGAGACTTAATCAGCCCCAGCATTTT. Protein product: CASSIRVTGRLNQPQHF.

The chain has TRBV11-1 and TRBJ2-3; D remains ambiguous. Trimming removed 4 bases at V and 6 bases at J, with 14 bases between. The CDR3 runs 14 residues. The germline gives CDR1 SGHAT, CDR2 FQDESV (reference sequence). CDR3 sequence: CASSSRSHSDTQYF. CDR3 DNA sequence: TGTGCCAGCAGCTCTCGATCCCACAGTGATACGCAGTATTTT.

In DNA form, the CDR3 reads TGTGCCAGCAGCTCCTCGTTCGAGCAGTACTTC. Protein product: CASSSSFEQYF. The chain links TRBV7-8 to TRBJ2-7, with D unclear. The CDR3 consists of 11 residues. Germline lookup yields CDR1 SGHVS and CDR2 FQNEAQ. Trimming removed 4 bases at V and 6 bases at J, with 7 bases between.

V and J are TRBV7-9 and TRBJ2-5; 9 nucleotides line up with TRBD2. Per the germline V gene, CDR1 is SEHNR and CDR2 is FQNEAQ (reference sequence). This CDR3 comprises 16 residues. Trimming at V came to 1 base and at J to 1 base, leaving 4 bases not matched to a gene. This CDR3 is CASSLGELAGQETQYF. The CDR3 region has the DNA TGTGCCAGCAGCTTAGGGGAACTAGCGGGCCAAGAGACCCAGTACTTC.

The rearrangement uses TRBV19 and TRBJ1-4; 9 bases map to TRBD1. The ends lost 5 bases at V and 3 bases at J; junction bases unmatched: 7. Germline CDR1 and CDR2: LNHDA and SQIVND (reference sequence). CDR3 length: 16 amino acids. As DNA, the CDR3 is TGTGCCAGTAGTGACAGGGGGATCGGTGCTAATGAAAAACTGTTTTTT. Its protein product is CASSDRGIGANEKLFF.

The chain uses TRBV29-1 and TRBJ1-2; tentative D call: TRBD1 (5 bases). Trimming left V 5 bases short and J 5 bases short, with 27 bases between. The CDR3 covers 17 residues. The germline V gene encodes CDR1 SQVTM and CDR2 ANQGSEA. CDR3 sequence (DNA): TGCAGCGTTCCTGATGCCCCCAGATTAGGGGCTGGGTATGGCTACACCTTC. It translates to CSVPDAPRLGAGYGYTF.

V is TRBV29-1 and J is TRBJ2-7; 12 positions agree with TRBD2. The CDR3 covers 13 residues. The germline V gene has CDR1 SQVTM and CDR2 ANQGSEA. The J segment lost 2 bases and the V segment lost 8 bases, leaving 4 bases of the junction unmatched. The CDR3 nucleotides are TGCAGCATCAGGACTAGCGGGGCCTACGAGCAGTACTTC. It translates to CSIRTSGAYEQYF.

The chain is built from TRBV7-8 and TRBJ2-7; TRBD1 agrees at 8 bases. After removal of 6 bases from V and 0 bases from J, the junction contained 7 bases not matched to a gene. In germline, CDR1 is SGHVS, CDR2 FQNEAQ. The CDR3 is made up of 15 amino acids. The CDR3 DNA sequence: TGTGCCAGCAGACCTCGGACAGGGCACTCCTACGAGCAGTACTTC. Translation gives CASRPRTGHSYEQYF.

The V call is TRBV28, the J call TRBJ2-1, with 10 nucleotides matching TRBD2. Trimming removed 2 bases from V and 8 bases from J; junction bases left unmatched: 3. This CDR3 region has 14 residues. Germline V gives CDR1 MDHEN, CDR2 SYDVKM. As DNA, the CDR3 is TGTGCCAGCAGTTTAAGCGGGAGGGCCTATGAGCAGTTCTTC. Translated: CASSLSGRAYEQFF.

As for this clone: In the same sample, other DNA sequences code for this CDR3. The genes are TRBV27 and TRBJ1-1; D might be TRBD1 (6 bases). V was cut by 4 bases and J by 2 bases, with 8 bases left in between. The CDR3 runs to 13 residues. CDR1 MNHEY and CDR2 SMNVEV come from the germline V gene (reference sequence). This CDR3 reads CASSYRVNTEAFF. The CDR3 DNA sequence: TGTGCCAGCAGTTACAGGGTAAACACTGAAGCTTTCTTT.

The genes are TRBV27 and TRBJ2-5; no firm D call. V lost 0 bases and J lost 1, with 9 bases in between. The CDR3 consists of 15 residues. CDR1 and CDR2 from the germline V gene are MNHEY and SMNVEV (reference sequence). CDR3 sequence reads: CASSLSAVFQETQYF. The CDR3, as DNA: TGTGCCAGCAGTTTATCGGCGGTATTCCAAGAGACCCAGTACTTC.

This rearrangement joins TRBV6-5 to TRBJ2-1, with 7 bases that match TRBD1. The trim removed 4 bases at V and 4 bases at J, leaving 10 bases unmatched. Germline CDR1 and CDR2: MNHEY and SVGAGI. The CDR3 length is 16 residues. For the CDR3, the DNA is TGTGCCAGCAGTTCTCTTCCCGGGACAGCGTACAATGAGCAGTTCTTC. Translated, it gives CASSSLPGTAYNEQFF.

As concerns this clone: Other DNA sequences in the sample encode the same CDR3. This sequence joins TRBV19 and TRBJ2-5; D is undetermined. Trimming left V 5 bases short and J 2 bases short, with 15 bases between. The germline gives CDR1 LNHDA, CDR2 SQIVND (reference sequence). The CDR3 sequence is 15 residues long. The CDR3 loop is CASSSIGTDQETQYF. The CDR3 coding sequence is TGTGCCAGTAGTTCAATAGGAACAGATCAAGAGACCCAGTACTTC. Filled out from reference TRBV19 and TRBJ2-5, the complete variable domain reads DGGITQSPKYLFRKEGQNVTLSCEQNLNHDAMYWYRQDPGQGLRLIYYSQIVNDFQKGDIAEGYSVSREKKESFPLTVTSAQKNPTAFYLCASSSIGTDQETQYFGPGTRLLVL.

The chain couples TRBV5-4 to TRBJ2-1; 8 nucleotides agree with TRBD2. The germline gives CDR1 SGHNT, CDR2 YYREEE (reference sequence). There are 17 residues in the CDR3. Trimming cost V 4 bases and J 0 bases; bases outside gene matches: 9. CDR3 sequence reads: CASSPGSGVRSYNEQFF. CDR3 coding DNA: TGTGCCAGCAGCCCTGGTAGCGGGGTCCGCTCCTACAATGAGCAGTTCTTC.

J is TRBJ2-7 and V is TRBV7-9, with D perhaps TRBD2 (6 bases). V gave up 5 bases and J gave up 7 bases, with 12 bases separating them. Per the germline V gene, CDR1 is SEHNR and CDR2 is FQNEAQ (reference sequence). The CDR3 runs 12 residues. The CDR3 DNA sequence: TGTGCCAGCAGCGGGGGGACGCGGGAGCAGTACTTC. This gives the protein CASSGGTREQYF. Variable domain in full (rest from reference TRBV7-9 and TRBJ2-7): DTGVSQNPRHKITKRGQNVTFRCDPISEHNRLYWYRQTLGQGPEFLTYFQNEAQLEKSRLLSDRFSAERPKGSFSTLEIQRTEQGDSAMYLCASSGGTREQYFGPGTRLTVT.

This clone has a handful of counts. The chain is built from TRBV2 and TRBJ2-1; no clear D. Germline V gives CDR1 SNHLY, CDR2 FYNNEI. This CDR3 spans 11 amino acids. V lost 7 bases, J lost 3 bases, and 4 bases lay in between. The CDR3 DNA follows: TGTGCCAGCACAGACTACAATGAGCAGTTCTTC. Translation: CASTDYNEQFF.

The rearrangement links TRBV2 to TRBJ2-1; 7 bases match TRBD2. Germline CDR1 is SNHLY and CDR2 is FYNNEI. The CDR3 runs to 16 residues. V lost 4 bases and J lost 1; bases outside the gene matches: 7. CDR3 amino acids: CASSGSQRGSYNEQFF. The CDR3 DNA is TGTGCCAGCAGTGGATCCCAGCGGGGATCCTACAATGAGCAGTTCTTC.

The chain carries TRBV29-1 and TRBJ1-1, with a tentative D call TRBD1 (5 bases). Trimming stripped 3 bases from V and 6 bases from J, with 8 bases between. This CDR3 region has 11 residues. Germline assignment: CDR1 SQVTM and CDR2 ANQGSEA. The CDR3 loop is CSVDTGAEAFF. The CDR3 DNA follows: TGCAGCGTTGACACGGGGGCTGAAGCTTTCTTT.

The V and J genes are TRBV2 and TRBJ2-3; TRBD2 matches at 7 bases. The germline gives CDR1 SNHLY, CDR2 FYNNEI. The CDR3 spans 16 residues. V lost 4 bases to trimming and J lost 1 base; unmatched junction nucleotides: 8. The CDR3 region is CASSVLAGQRTDTQYF. CDR3 DNA sequence: TGTGCCAGCAGTGTATTAGCGGGCCAACGCACAGATACGCAGTATTTT.

The chain uses TRBV27 and TRBJ1-2, with 8 bases that match TRBD1. Germline V CDR1 and CDR2: MNHEY, SMNVEV (reference sequence). V trimming: 6 bases; J trimming: 2 bases; junction bases outside the gene matches: 5. The CDR3 totals 14 residues. The CDR3 DNA is TGTGCCAGCAGCCCCACAGGGGGAAACTATGGCTACACCTTC. Protein sequence: CASSPTGGNYGYTF.

The chain carries TRBV6-1 and TRBJ1-2, with TRBD1 as a possible D gene (5 bases). This CDR3 spans 14 amino acids. CDR1 and CDR2 from the germline V gene are MNHNS and SASEGT. V lost 5 bases and J 0 bases, leaving 10 bases between the germline ends. This CDR3 is CASSTGPTNYGYTF. CDR3 DNA sequence: TGTGCCAGCAGTACAGGACCTACTAACTATGGCTACACCTTC.

This clone was recorded once. The chain links TRBV28 to TRBJ2-3; 9 nucleotides match TRBD1. Looked up from germline, CDR1 is MDHEN and CDR2 is SYDVKM. The CDR3 runs 16 residues. With V trimmed by 8 bases and J by 2 bases, 11 bases remained unmatched. DNA of the CDR3: TGTGCCAGCTACCCGAGAGGGACAGGGTCCACAGATACGCAGTATTTT. This translates into CASYPRGTGSTDTQYF.

This clone was detected only once. The chain has TRBV6-4 and TRBJ2-5, with D tentatively TRBD2 (6 bases). Germline loops: CDR1 MRHNA, CDR2 SNTAGT. Trimming cost V 4 bases and J 4 bases, with 13 bases left between them. There are 14 residues in the CDR3. The CDR3 DNA reads as TGTGCCAGCAGTGTACGGGGGAGCGTAGAGACCCAGTACTTC. Protein product: CASSVRGSVETQYF.

V gene TRBV19 combines with J gene TRBJ2-7; 10 nucleotides agree with TRBD2. This CDR3 is 15 amino acids long. Germline CDR1 is LNHDA and CDR2 is SQIVND (reference sequence). Germline trimming cut 10 bases from V and 4 bases from J; bases unmatched to any gene: 13. CDR3 nucleotide sequence: TGTGCCACCAAAGCGGCTAGCGGGAGTTTGTACGAGCAGTACTTC. Its translation: CATKAASGSLYEQYF.

The V and J genes are TRBV19 and TRBJ1-5; 9 nucleotides align to TRBD1. The germline V gene has CDR1 LNHDA and CDR2 SQIVND (reference sequence). After removal of 6 bases from V and 3 bases from J, the junction contained 9 bases not matched to a gene. The CDR3 totals 16 residues. The chain's CDR3 is CASRWEGTGINQPQHF. The CDR3 DNA sequence: TGTGCCAGTAGATGGGAGGGGACAGGGATCAATCAGCCCCAGCATTTT.

The chain uses TRBV5-6 and TRBJ2-7, with TRBD2 matching over 7 bases. The CDR3 is made up of 16 amino acids. Germline V gives CDR1 SGHDT, CDR2 YYEEEE. Trimming at V came to 0 bases and at J to 5 bases, leaving 11 bases not matched to a gene. CDR3 protein: CASSLVGGGGRNEQYF. As DNA, the CDR3 is TGTGCCAGCAGCTTGGTGGGGGGGGGAGGGAGAAACGAGCAGTACTTC.

This chain connects TRBV7-8 to TRBJ2-3; TRBD2 matches 8 bases. Germline V CDR1 and CDR2: SGHVS, FQNEAQ. This CDR3 is 17 amino acids long. The V and J ends lost 6 bases and 0 bases, in that order; junction bases with no gene match: 11. The CDR3 sequence is CASSRLAGTASTDTQYF. CDR3 in DNA: TGTGCCAGCAGTCGGCTAGCGGGTACCGCTAGCACAGATACGCAGTATTTT.